Following are 29 T cell receptor beta chains from one sample sequenced in a study of blood T cell repertoires in COVID-19. Assay: immunoSEQ multiplex PCR; the TCRdb copy retains only in-frame clones and omits some. This sample has 100,000 to 150,000 clones, with about nine tenths found just once. Sequenced material: peripheral blood. The receptors originated from a woman in her sixties or seventies with COVID-19, enrolled during active disease.

The V and J genes are TRBV18 and TRBJ1-1; 8 bases fit TRBD1. The CDR3 consists of 15 residues. Germline loops: CDR1 KGHSH, CDR2 LQKENI. After removal of 2 bases from V and 1 base from J, the junction contained 3 bases not matched to a gene. The CDR3: CASSPGQGGNTEAFF. Here the CDR3 DNA reads TGTGCCAGCTCACCAGGACAGGGAGGGAACACTGAAGCTTTCTTT.

This chain uses TRBV5-8 with TRBJ1-4, with TRBD1 matching over 11 bases. CDR3 length equals 16 residues. CDR1 is SGHTS and CDR2 is YDEGEE in the germline V gene. Trimming at V came to 0 bases and at J to 7 bases, leaving 5 bases not matched to a gene. Here the CDR3 DNA reads TGTGCCAGCAGCTTGGCCCGGGGGACAGGGGGTGAAAAACTGTTTTTT. It encodes CASSLARGTGGEKLFF.

The chain links TRBV29-1 to TRBJ1-1, with D hard to call. The V end lost 2 bases, the J end lost 0 bases, and 7 bases lay between the germline ends. The CDR3 loop spans 13 amino acids. The germline V gene has CDR1 SQVTM and CDR2 ANQGSEA. CDR3 protein: CSVEPDLNTEAFF. The CDR3 DNA reads TGCAGCGTTGAACCAGATTTGAACACTGAAGCTTTCTTT.

In regard to this clone: Other DNA sequences in this specimen translate into the identical CDR3. The chain employs TRBV11-2 and TRBJ2-7; possibly TRBD2 for D (5 bases). Germline lookup yields CDR1 SGHAT and CDR2 FQNNGV. CDR3 length: 13 amino acids. Trimming cost V 0 bases and J 4 bases, with 7 bases left between them. The chain's CDR3 is CASSLDREYEQYF. The DNA of the CDR3 is TGTGCCAGCAGCTTAGATAGGGAGTACGAGCAGTACTTC. Filled out from reference TRBV11-2 and TRBJ2-7, the complete variable domain reads EAGVAQSPRYKIIEKRQSVAFWCNPISGHATLYWYQQILGQGPKLLIQFQNNGVVDDSQLPKDRFSAERLKGVDSTLKIQPAKLEDSAVYLCASSLDREYEQYFGPGTRLTVT.

In its sample, this clone was seen a few times. CDR3 region: CASRARGTGVAEAFF. CDR3 nucleotide sequence: TGTGCCAGCAGGGCCCGCGGGACAGGGGTCGCTGAAGCTTTCTTT. This rearrangement joins TRBV28 to TRBJ1-1; TRBD1 agrees at 10 bases. Per germline, CDR1 MDHEN and CDR2 SYDVKM. This CDR3 has 15 amino acids. Trimming took 6 bases from V and 6 from J; bases not matched to a gene: 10.

This chain joins TRBV20-1 and TRBJ1-4; 7 bases are a match to TRBD1. CDR1 is DFQATT and CDR2 is SNEGSKA in the germline V gene (reference sequence). Losses at the gene ends were 5 bases for V and 12 bases for J; bases not matched to a gene: 6. The CDR3 is 11 amino acids. The CDR3 sequence is CSARQGDELFF. The CDR3 DNA reads as TGCAGTGCTCGACAGGGTGACGAACTGTTTTTT.

The chain uses TRBV6-5 and TRBJ2-3, with a weak D call TRBD2 (5 bases). CDR3 length equals 15 residues. V lost 2 bases and J lost 2, with 11 bases in between. CDR1 is MNHEY, CDR2 SVGAGI, per germline. CDR3 in amino acids: CASSYGGFLTDTQYF. CDR3 nucleotide sequence: TGTGCCAGCAGTTACGGCGGGTTCCTCACAGATACGCAGTATTTT.

The rearrangement joins TRBV4-2 to TRBJ2-3; TRBD2 matches at 11 bases. In germline, CDR1 is LGHNA, CDR2 YNFKEQ. Losses at the gene ends were 5 bases for V and 5 bases for J; bases not matched to a gene: 9. The CDR3 is made up of 16 amino acids. This chain's CDR3 is CASSTLAGGGVDTQYF. The CDR3 nucleotides read TGTGCCAGCAGCACCCTAGCGGGGGGCGGGGTAGATACGCAGTATTTT.

J is TRBJ2-2 and V is TRBV6-5, with a weak D call TRBD1 (5 bases). The CDR3 sequence is 15 residues long. The germline V and J ends were trimmed by 10 bases and 2 bases, with 17 bases remaining between them. Looked up from germline, CDR1 is MNHEY and CDR2 is SVGAGI. The CDR3 reads CATIVPTVNTGELFF. The CDR3 DNA follows: TGTGCCACCATCGTGCCGACAGTTAACACCGGGGAGCTGTTTTTT.

CDR3 DNA: TGTGCCAGTAGTCCCCCCCTGAGGACAGCGAACACTGAAGCTTTCTTT. Its translation is CASSPPLRTANTEAFF. The chain employs TRBV19 and TRBJ1-1, with D perhaps TRBD1 (6 bases). Germline V lookup: CDR1 LNHDA, CDR2 SQIVND (reference sequence). The CDR3 length is 16 residues. Trimming removed 5 bases from V and 1 base from J, with 17 bases in between.

V gene TRBV24-1 combines with J gene TRBJ2-1; 7 bases align to TRBD1. CDR1 and CDR2 from the germline V gene are KGHDR and SFDVKD. The trim removed 4 bases at V and 5 bases at J, leaving 10 bases unmatched. This CDR3 spans 16 amino acids. CDR3 region: CATSDPGQPRNNEQFF. The CDR3 region has the DNA TGTGCCACCAGTGACCCGGGACAGCCTCGGAACAATGAGCAGTTCTTC.

The chain uses TRBV7-9 and TRBJ1-4; 10 nucleotides line up with TRBD1. Germline V lookup: CDR1 SEHNR, CDR2 FQNEAQ (reference sequence). With 0 bases clipped from V and 8 bases from J, the junction kept 6 bases outside the gene matches. The CDR3 runs 16 residues. The DNA for the CDR3 is TGTGCCAGCAGCTTAGCGGGACAGGGGACGGGGGAAAAACTGTTTTTT. Translated: CASSLAGQGTGEKLFF.

This clone occurred a few times. The rearrangement uses TRBV20-1 and TRBJ2-7; no clear D. Germline V gene data show CDR1 as DFQATT and CDR2 as SNEGSKA (reference sequence). Trimming stripped 6 bases from V and 3 bases from J, with 9 bases between. The length of the CDR3 is 11 residues. CDR3 coding DNA: TGCAGTGCGGAGACGGGCTACGAGCAGTACTTC. Translating gives CSAETGYEQYF.

The V call is TRBV4-1, the J call TRBJ2-5; D is ambiguous. V lost 0 bases and J 3 bases, leaving 8 bases between the germline ends. CDR1 MGHRA and CDR2 YSYEKL come from the germline V gene. This CDR3 region has 14 residues. CDR3 DNA: TGCGCCAGCAGCCAAGAACTACGGAAAGAGACCCAGTACTTC. Translating it yields CASSQELRKETQYF.

The rearrangement joins TRBV28 to TRBJ1-5; 8 positions agree with TRBD1. The CDR3 consists of 16 residues. Trimming removed 7 bases from V and 6 bases from J; junction bases left unmatched: 14. Germline CDR1 and CDR2: MDHEN and SYDVKM. CDR3 sequence: CASTLPGQGVRQPQHF. For the CDR3, the DNA is TGTGCCAGCACCCTACCCGGACAGGGAGTTCGTCAGCCCCAGCATTTT.

The chain combines TRBV7-6 with TRBJ2-5, with 7 bases matching TRBD2. Trimming removed 2 bases from V and 1 base from J; junction bases left unmatched: 4. Germline CDR1 and CDR2: SGHVS and FNYEAQ. The CDR3 is 15 amino acids. The CDR3 loop reads CASSLMGGSQETQYF. The CDR3 region has the DNA TGTGCCAGCAGCTTAATGGGAGGGTCCCAAGAGACCCAGTACTTC.

The chain combines TRBV27 with TRBJ1-3; D gene ambiguous. The CDR3 is 16 amino acids. In germline, CDR1 is MNHEY, CDR2 SMNVEV (reference sequence). Between the trimmed V and J ends, which lost 0 bases and 0 bases, there was a span of 9 bases. CDR3 amino acids: CASSLSFKNSGNTIYF. CDR3 nucleotides: TGTGCCAGCAGTTTATCGTTCAAAAACTCTGGAAACACCATATATTTT.

The chain recombines TRBV30 with TRBJ2-7; 8 bases align to TRBD1. J lost 6 bases, V lost 2 bases, and 6 bases had no gene match. The CDR3 length is 13 residues. Germline V gene lookup returns CDR1 GTSNPN and CDR2 SVGIG (reference sequence). CDR3 in amino acids: CAWSLGQGSEQYF. As DNA, the CDR3 is TGTGCCTGGAGTCTTGGACAGGGCTCCGAGCAGTACTTC.

This chain uses TRBV6-5 with TRBJ1-1, with 7 bases fitting TRBD1. The CDR3 contains 15 residues. Losses at the gene ends were 6 bases for V and 7 bases for J; bases not matched to a gene: 14. Germline V lookup: CDR1 MNHEY, CDR2 SVGAGI. CDR3 nucleotides: TGTGCCAGCAGAGAGTACAGGGGACGAAACTATGAAGCTTTCTTT. As protein: CASREYRGRNYEAFF.

The CDR3 DNA reads TGTGCCAGCAGCTTAGCTATTGGGACAGGGGATGGCTACACCTTC. Amino acids: CASSLAIGTGDGYTF. V gene TRBV7-2 combines with J gene TRBJ1-2; 10 nucleotides align to TRBD1. This CDR3 contains 15 residues. Trimming took 0 bases from V and 6 from J; bases not matched to a gene: 4. The V gene's germline CDR1 is SGHTA and CDR2 FQGNSA.

The J gene is TRBJ1-2, the V gene TRBV4-2, with 8 bases aligning to TRBD1. After removal of 0 bases from V and 4 bases from J, the junction contained 4 bases not matched to a gene. Germline CDR1 reads LGHNA; CDR2 reads YNFKEQ. The CDR3 contains 15 residues. CDR3: CASSQDPGQGYGYTF. In DNA form, the CDR3 reads TGTGCCAGCAGCCAAGATCCCGGACAGGGCTATGGCTACACCTTC.

The rearrangement joins TRBV7-2 to TRBJ1-1, with 10 positions matching TRBD1. Per germline, CDR1 SGHTA and CDR2 FQGNSA. The CDR3 length is 15 residues. J lost 4 bases, V lost 5 bases, and 7 bases had no gene match. The CDR3 region has the DNA TGTGCCAGCAGCAGCCTGACAGGGGGCTTCACTGAAGCTTTCTTT. Translating gives CASSSLTGGFTEAFF.

This sequence joins TRBV10-3 and TRBJ2-7; TRBD1 matches at 7 bases. The length of the CDR3 is 14 residues. V shed 5 bases, J shed 3 bases, and the junction held 7 bases outside the gene matches. Germline CDR1 and CDR2: ENHRY and SYGVKD. CDR3 sequence: CAISKFTGDYEQYF. CDR3 nucleotide sequence: TGTGCCATCAGTAAATTCACAGGGGACTACGAGCAGTACTTC.

V usage is TRBV4-1 and J usage is TRBJ2-1, with 9 bases lining up with TRBD1. The CDR3 is 15 amino acids. The germline V gene has CDR1 MGHRA and CDR2 YSYEKL. V was pared by 6 bases and J by 4 bases, with 7 bases of the junction left unmatched. The CDR3 bases are TGCGCCAGCAGAGCCAGACAGGGGGAATACAATGAGCAGTTCTTC. It encodes CASRARQGEYNEQFF.

V gene TRBV28 combines with J gene TRBJ2-3; tentatively, D is TRBD2 (6 bases). In germline, CDR1 is MDHEN, CDR2 SYDVKM. The CDR3 runs 16 residues. V was trimmed by 5 bases and J by 0 bases, leaving 15 bases between them. The CDR3 nucleotides are TGTGCCAGCAGTCTCGGACTAACCCCTAGCACAGATACGCAGTATTTT. Translating it yields CASSLGLTPSTDTQYF.

The chain carries TRBV28 and TRBJ1-4; TRBD1 agrees at 9 bases. From germline, CDR1 is MDHEN and CDR2 SYDVKM. The CDR3 is 15 amino acids. Trimming at V came to 5 bases and at J to 8 bases, leaving 9 bases not matched to a gene. CDR3 region: CASSRLQGAQEKLFF. In DNA, the CDR3 is TGTGCCAGCAGTAGACTACAGGGGGCACAGGAAAAACTGTTTTTT.

Regarding this clone: One junction end disagrees with the germline gene, perhaps due to a read error. The chain employs TRBV24-1 and TRBJ2-7; TRBD2 matches 10 bases. CDR3 length: 13 residues. Germline CDR1 and CDR2: KGHDR and SFDVKD. The chain's CDR3 is CATSGRTSGGLHF. The DNA of the CDR3 is TGTGCCACCAGTGGGAGGACTAGCGGAGGCCTGCACTTC.

Notes on this clone: The sample holds other DNA sequences that translate to the same CDR3. This chain joins TRBV12-3 or TRBV12-4 and TRBJ1-6, with D unclear. The CDR3 sequence is 13 residues long. V lost 2 bases and J lost 8, with 7 bases in between. In DNA form, the CDR3 reads TGTGCCAGCAGTTTAAGAACAGATTCACCCCTCCACTTT. It codes for CASSLRTDSPLHF.

J is TRBJ2-3 and V is TRBV29-1, with TRBD1 matching over 8 bases. The CDR3 extends over 14 amino acids. Germline V gene lookup returns CDR1 SQVTM and CDR2 ANQGSEA. V gave up 2 bases and J gave up 6 bases; unmatched junction bases: 7. CDR3: CSVEPGRGLDTQYF. CDR3 nucleotides: TGCAGCGTTGAACCGGGCAGGGGGCTGGATACGCAGTATTTT.